Reported below is one T cell receptor (beta chain). Its target is unknown. Libraries were prepared by immunoSEQ multiplex PCR; TCRdb keeps only in-frame clonotypes and omits some of them. Among about 130,000 clones listed, about 92% were seen once. The CDR3 sequence is 15 residues long. Trimming left V 2 bases short and J 5 bases short, with 15 bases between. Per germline, CDR1 MNHEY and CDR2 SVGAGI. The entry originates in a study of T cell responses to AZD1222 COVID-19 vaccine. In the study overall: Pooled in the analysis were second doses at about 4 or about 12 weeks. Notes on the study in general: Regions left unmutated in variants are reportedly the target of nearly half of spike-specific TCRs. Among the donors, most were white British and more were female, and clonal diversity was possibly underestimated. Only six people who got AZD1222 tested seropositive at baseline.

This sequence joins TRBV6-5 and TRBJ1-1, with D possibly being TRBD1 (5 bases). The source was peripheral blood, collected on day 0 of AZD1222 vaccination. The TCR was taken from an adult in good health. The DNA of the CDR3 is TGTGCCAGCAGTTACCCGGGACGAGGGAAAACTGAAGCTTTCTTT. Encoded protein: CASSYPGRGKTEAFF.